The entry that follows covers one T cell receptor beta chain sequence. The method was immunoSEQ multiplex PCR; TCRdb's version includes in-frame clones alone and lacks a portion of them. The sample records about 77,000 clones, roughly 98% being singletons. The CDR3 is 15 residues long. Unstimulated regulatory T cells (CD4+CD25+CD127-), CD4+CD25- non-regulatory cells, CD4 and CD8 cells were FACS-sorted from thawed PBMCs. This sample was taken from a study of Tregs in tolerant kidney transplant recipients. The sequencing here drew on CD4+ T cells from blood, taken before the transplant. The chain carries TRBV12-1 and TRBJ2-1; TRBD2 is the table's D call, not checked against the DNA. TRBV12-1 is annotated as a pseudogene. The sequence came from a human donor who received a combined kidney and bone marrow transplant. The CDR3 spells CASSFSGRAGNEQFF. As DNA, the CDR3 is TGTGCCAGCAGCTTTAGCGGGAGGGCCGGAAATGAGCAGTTCTTC.